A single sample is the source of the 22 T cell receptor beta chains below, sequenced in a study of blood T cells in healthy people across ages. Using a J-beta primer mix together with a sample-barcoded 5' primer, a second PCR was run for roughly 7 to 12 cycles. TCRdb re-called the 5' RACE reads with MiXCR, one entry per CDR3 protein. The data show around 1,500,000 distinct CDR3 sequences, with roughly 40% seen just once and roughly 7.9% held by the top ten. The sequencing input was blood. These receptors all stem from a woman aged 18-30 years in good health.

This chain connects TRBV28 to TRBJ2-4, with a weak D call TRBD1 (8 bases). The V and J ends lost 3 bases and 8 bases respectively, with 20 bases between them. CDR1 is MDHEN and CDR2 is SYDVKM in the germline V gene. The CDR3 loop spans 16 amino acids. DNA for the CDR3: TGTGCCAGCAGTTTTAGCCGGACAGGGAGGGTTTACATTCAGTACTTC. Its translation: CASSFSRTGRVYIQYF.

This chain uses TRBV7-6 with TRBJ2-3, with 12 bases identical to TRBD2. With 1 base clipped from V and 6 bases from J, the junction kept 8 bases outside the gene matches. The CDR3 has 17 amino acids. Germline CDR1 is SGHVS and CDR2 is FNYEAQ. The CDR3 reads CASSLGAPTSGSDTQYF. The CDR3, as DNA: TGTGCCAGCAGCTTAGGGGCTCCGACTAGCGGGAGCGATACGCAGTATTTT.

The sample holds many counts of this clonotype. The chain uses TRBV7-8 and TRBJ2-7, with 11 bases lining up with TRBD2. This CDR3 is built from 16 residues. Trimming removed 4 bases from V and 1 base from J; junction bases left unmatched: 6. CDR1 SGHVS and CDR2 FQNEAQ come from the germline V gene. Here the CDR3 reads CASSSSGTSGSYEQYF. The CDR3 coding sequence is TGTGCCAGCAGCTCTTCCGGGACTAGCGGATCCTACGAGCAGTACTTC. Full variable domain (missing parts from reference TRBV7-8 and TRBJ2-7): GAGVSQSPRYKVAKRGQDVALRCDPISGHVSLFWYQQALGQGPEFLTYFQNEAQLDKSGLPSDRFFAERPEGSVSTLKIQRTQQEDSAVYLCASSSSGTSGSYEQYFGPGTRLTVT.

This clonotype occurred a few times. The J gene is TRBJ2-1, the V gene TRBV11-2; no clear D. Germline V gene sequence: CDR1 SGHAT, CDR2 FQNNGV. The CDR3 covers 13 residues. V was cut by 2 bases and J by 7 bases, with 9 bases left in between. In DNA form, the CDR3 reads TGTGCCAGCAGCTTAAGTTTCGAGAATGAGCAGTTCTTC. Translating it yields CASSLSFENEQFF.

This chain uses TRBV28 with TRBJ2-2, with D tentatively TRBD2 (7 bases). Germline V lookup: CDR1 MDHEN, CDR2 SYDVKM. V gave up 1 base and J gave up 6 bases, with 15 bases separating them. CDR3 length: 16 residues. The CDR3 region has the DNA TGTGCCAGCAGTTTATCCCCGGGGGGCCAATCCGGGGAGCTGTTTTTT. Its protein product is CASSLSPGGQSGELFF. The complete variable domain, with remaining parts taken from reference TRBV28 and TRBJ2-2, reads DVKVTQSSRYLVKRTGEKVFLECVQDMDHENMFWYRQDPGLGLRLIYFSYDVKMKEKGDIPEGYSVSREKKERFSLILESASTNQTSMYLCASSLSPGGQSGELFFGEGSRLTVL.

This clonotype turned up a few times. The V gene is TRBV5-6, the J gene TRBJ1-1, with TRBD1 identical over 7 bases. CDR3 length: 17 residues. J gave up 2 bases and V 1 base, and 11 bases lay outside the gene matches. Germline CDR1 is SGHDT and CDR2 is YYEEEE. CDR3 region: CASSLTSGRGRNTEAFF. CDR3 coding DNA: TGTGCCAGCAGCTTGACATCAGGGAGGGGGCGAAACACTGAAGCTTTCTTT.

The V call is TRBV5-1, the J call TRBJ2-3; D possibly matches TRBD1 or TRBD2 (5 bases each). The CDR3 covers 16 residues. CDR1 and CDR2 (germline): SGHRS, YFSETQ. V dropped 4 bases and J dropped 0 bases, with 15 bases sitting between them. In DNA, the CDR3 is TGCGCCAGCAGCCGCCCCGGGGACCTTAGCACAGATACGCAGTATTTT. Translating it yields CASSRPGDLSTDTQYF.

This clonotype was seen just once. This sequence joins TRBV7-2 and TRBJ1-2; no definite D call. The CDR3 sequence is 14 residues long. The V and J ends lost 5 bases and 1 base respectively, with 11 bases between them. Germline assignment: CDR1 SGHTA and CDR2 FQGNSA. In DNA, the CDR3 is TGTGCCAGCAGCGTAGAGGCGGATAACTATGGCTACACCTTC. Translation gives CASSVEADNYGYTF.

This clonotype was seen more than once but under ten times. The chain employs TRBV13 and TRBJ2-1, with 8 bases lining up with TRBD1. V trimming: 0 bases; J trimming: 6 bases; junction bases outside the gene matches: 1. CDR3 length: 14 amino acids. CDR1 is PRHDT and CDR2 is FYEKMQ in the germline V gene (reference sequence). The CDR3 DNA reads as TGTGCCAGCAGCTTAGGGGACAGGGTCAATGAGCAGTTCTTC. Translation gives CASSLGDRVNEQFF.

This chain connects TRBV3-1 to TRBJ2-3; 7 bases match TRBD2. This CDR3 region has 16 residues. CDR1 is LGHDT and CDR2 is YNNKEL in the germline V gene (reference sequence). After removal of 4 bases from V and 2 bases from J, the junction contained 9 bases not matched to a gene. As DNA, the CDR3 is TGTGCCAGCAGCCCAGGGACTAATCCATTCACAGATACGCAGTATTTT. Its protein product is CASSPGTNPFTDTQYF.

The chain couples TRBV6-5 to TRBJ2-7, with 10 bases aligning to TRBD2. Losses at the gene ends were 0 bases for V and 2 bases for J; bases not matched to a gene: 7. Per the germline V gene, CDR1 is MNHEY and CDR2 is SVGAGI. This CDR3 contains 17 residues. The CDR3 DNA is TGTGCCAGCAGTTACTCGAAGAGGACTAGCGGAGCCTACGAGCAGTACTTC. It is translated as CASSYSKRTSGAYEQYF.

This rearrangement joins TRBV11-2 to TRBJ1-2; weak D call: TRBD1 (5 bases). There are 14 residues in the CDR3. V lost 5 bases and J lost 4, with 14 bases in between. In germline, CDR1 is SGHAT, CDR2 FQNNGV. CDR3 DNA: TGTGCCAGCAGCCCCGACCGGGACCTCTATGGCTACACCTTC. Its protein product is CASSPDRDLYGYTF.

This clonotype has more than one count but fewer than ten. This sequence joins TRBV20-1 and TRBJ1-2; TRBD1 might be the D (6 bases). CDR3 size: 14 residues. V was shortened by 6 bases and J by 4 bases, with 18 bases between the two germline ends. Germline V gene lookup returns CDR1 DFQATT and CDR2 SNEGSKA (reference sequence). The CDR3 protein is CSAPPGQVIYGYTF. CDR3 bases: TGCAGTGCGCCACCGGGACAAGTAATCTATGGCTACACCTTC.

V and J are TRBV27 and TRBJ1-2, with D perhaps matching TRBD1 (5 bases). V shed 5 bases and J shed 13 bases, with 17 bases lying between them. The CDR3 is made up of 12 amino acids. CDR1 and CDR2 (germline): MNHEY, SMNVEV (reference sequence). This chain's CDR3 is CASSNHGRVPTF. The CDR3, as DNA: TGTGCCAGCAGTAACCATGGCAGGGTGCCCACCTTC.

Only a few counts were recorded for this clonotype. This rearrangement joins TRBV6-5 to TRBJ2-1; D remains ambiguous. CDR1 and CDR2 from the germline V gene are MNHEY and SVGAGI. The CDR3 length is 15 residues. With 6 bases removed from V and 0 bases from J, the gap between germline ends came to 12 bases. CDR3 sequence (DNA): TGTGCCAGCAGCCCACAACTACACTCCTACAATGAGCAGTTCTTC. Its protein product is CASSPQLHSYNEQFF.

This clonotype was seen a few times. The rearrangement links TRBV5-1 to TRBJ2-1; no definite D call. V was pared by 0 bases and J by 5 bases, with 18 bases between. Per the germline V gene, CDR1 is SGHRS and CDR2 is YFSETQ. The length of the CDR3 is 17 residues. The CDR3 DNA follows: TGCGCCAGCAGCTTGGCCGGGTCAGGCATTAGTAACAATGAGCAGTTCTTC. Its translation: CASSLAGSGISNNEQFF.

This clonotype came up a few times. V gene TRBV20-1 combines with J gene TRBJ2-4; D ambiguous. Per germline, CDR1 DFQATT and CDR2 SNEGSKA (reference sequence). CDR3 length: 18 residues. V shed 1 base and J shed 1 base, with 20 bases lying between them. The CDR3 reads CSARAPPSTDVAKNIQYF. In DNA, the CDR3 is TGCAGTGCTAGAGCCCCCCCTAGTACCGATGTGGCCAAAAACATTCAGTACTTC.

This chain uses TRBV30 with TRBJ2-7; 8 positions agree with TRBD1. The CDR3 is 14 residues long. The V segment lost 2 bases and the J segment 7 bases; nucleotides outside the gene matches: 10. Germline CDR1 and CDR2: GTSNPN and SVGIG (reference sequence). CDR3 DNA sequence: TGTGCCTGGAGTACAGGACAGGGAACGGGGGAGCAGTACTTC. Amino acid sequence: CAWSTGQGTGEQYF.

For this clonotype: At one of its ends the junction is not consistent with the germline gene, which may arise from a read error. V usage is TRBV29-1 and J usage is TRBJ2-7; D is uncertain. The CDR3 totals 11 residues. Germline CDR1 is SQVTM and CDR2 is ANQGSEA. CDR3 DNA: TGCGGCGTTGATAATGGAAACGAGCAGTACTTC. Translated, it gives CGVDNGNEQYF.

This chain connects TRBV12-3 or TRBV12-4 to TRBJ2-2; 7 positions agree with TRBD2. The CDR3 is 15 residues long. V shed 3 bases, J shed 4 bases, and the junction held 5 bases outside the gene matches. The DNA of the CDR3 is TGTGCCAGCAGTTTTGGGCTAGCGGTCACCGGGGAGCTGTTTTTT. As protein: CASSFGLAVTGELFF.

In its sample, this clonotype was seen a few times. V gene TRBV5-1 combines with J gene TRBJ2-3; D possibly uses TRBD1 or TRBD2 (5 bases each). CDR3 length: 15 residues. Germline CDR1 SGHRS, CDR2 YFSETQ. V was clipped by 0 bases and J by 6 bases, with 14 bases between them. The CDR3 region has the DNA TGCGCCAGCAGCTTGGGGGACCAAGCCCCCGATACGCAGTATTTT. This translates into CASSLGDQAPDTQYF.

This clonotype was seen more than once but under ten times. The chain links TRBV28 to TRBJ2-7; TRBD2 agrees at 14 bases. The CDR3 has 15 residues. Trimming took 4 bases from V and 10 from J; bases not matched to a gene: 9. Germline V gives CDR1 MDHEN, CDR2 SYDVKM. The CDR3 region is CASSSSGTSGGGQYF. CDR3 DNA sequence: TGTGCCAGCAGTTCCTCCGGGACTAGCGGGGGTGGACAGTACTTC.